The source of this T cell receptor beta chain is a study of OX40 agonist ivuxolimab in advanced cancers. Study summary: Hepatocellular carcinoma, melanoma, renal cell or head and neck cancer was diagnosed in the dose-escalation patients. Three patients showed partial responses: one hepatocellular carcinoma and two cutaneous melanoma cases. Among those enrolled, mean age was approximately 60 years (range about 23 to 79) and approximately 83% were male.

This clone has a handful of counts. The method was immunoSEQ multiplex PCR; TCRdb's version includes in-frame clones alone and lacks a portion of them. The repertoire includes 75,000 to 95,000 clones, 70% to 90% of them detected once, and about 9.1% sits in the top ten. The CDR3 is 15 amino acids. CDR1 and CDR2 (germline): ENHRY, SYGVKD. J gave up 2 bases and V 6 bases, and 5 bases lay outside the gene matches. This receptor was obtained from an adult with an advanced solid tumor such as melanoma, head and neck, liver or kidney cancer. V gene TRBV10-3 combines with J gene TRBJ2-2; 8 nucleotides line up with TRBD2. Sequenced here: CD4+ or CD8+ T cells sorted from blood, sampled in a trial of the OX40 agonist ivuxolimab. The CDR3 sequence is CAIRNSGINTGELFF. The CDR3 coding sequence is TGTGCCATCAGGAATAGCGGGATTAACACCGGGGAGCTGTTTTTT.